These 7 T cell receptor beta chains originate from one sample sequenced in a study of cytomegalovirus exposure and HLA in healthy donors. The PCR was carried out with 60 Vbeta primers and 13 Jbeta primers. Profiling relied on immunoSEQ multiplex PCR, and the TCRdb table lists in-frame clones only, not all of them. This repertoire comprises 100,000 to 150,000 clones; its ten largest clones make up roughly 1%. The sample comprised PBMCs. Receptor source: a man younger than 30 in good health and CMV-seronegative.

This chain links TRBV7-9 with TRBJ2-7; TRBD1 matches at 9 bases. There are 15 residues in the CDR3. Per germline, CDR1 SEHNR and CDR2 FQNEAQ (reference sequence). With V trimmed by 2 bases and J by 2 bases, 4 bases remained unmatched. The CDR3 bases are TGTGCCAGCAGCTTAAGTCGGGACAGGGCCTACGAGCAGTACTTC. Its protein product is CASSLSRDRAYEQYF.

The rearrangement joins TRBV25-1 to TRBJ1-1; unclear D gene. V lost 1 base and J 0 bases, leaving 15 bases between the germline ends. The CDR3 is made up of 17 amino acids. Germline CDR1 is MGHDK and CDR2 is SYGVNS. The CDR3 nucleotides read TGTGCCAGCAGTGAATTAGATGTGAGTCCCATGAACACTGAAGCTTTCTTT. Its translation is CASSELDVSPMNTEAFF.

For this clone: The sample contains more than one DNA sequence encoding this CDR3. The rearrangement joins TRBV5-1 to TRBJ1-5, with TRBD1 as a possible D gene (5 bases). The CDR3 length is 14 residues. Trimming shortened V by 0 bases and J by 2 bases, and 6 bases separated the two germline ends. Per germline, CDR1 SGHRS and CDR2 YFSETQ. The CDR3 spells CASSLEGGNQPQHF. CDR3 sequence (DNA): TGCGCCAGCAGCTTGGAAGGGGGCAATCAGCCCCAGCATTTT.

The rearrangement uses TRBV6-1 and TRBJ1-2; 7 bases agree with TRBD1. The length of the CDR3 is 13 residues. V was pared by 1 base and J by 8 bases, with 4 bases of the junction left unmatched. Germline-derived CDR1 and CDR2 are MNHNS and SASEGT. The CDR3 DNA reads as TGTGCCAGCAGTGAAGGGACAGGAGGAGGCTACACCTTC. Its translation: CASSEGTGGGYTF.

The chain couples TRBV9 to TRBJ1-4; no reliable D call. Per the germline V gene, CDR1 is SGDLS and CDR2 is YYNGEE. V was cut by 0 bases and J by 2 bases, with 5 bases left in between. The CDR3 contains 14 residues. The CDR3 region is CASSVGSTNEKLFF. The CDR3 DNA reads as TGTGCCAGCAGCGTAGGTTCGACTAATGAAAAACTGTTTTTT.

The chain combines TRBV27 with TRBJ2-7; D gene unclear. Trimming removed 2 bases from V and 2 bases from J, with 10 bases in between. Germline V gene sequence: CDR1 MNHEY, CDR2 SMNVEV (reference sequence). This CDR3 contains 14 residues. CDR3 nucleotide sequence: TGTGCCAGCAGTTTAGTCGCTGGCCCCTACGAGCAGTACTTC. Protein sequence: CASSLVAGPYEQYF.

The chain is built from TRBV27 and TRBJ2-1; 8 nucleotides align to TRBD2. J was trimmed by 7 bases and V by 2 bases; bases with no gene match: 10. This CDR3 is 16 amino acids long. Looked up from germline, CDR1 is MNHEY and CDR2 is SMNVEV (reference sequence). CDR3 coding DNA: TGTGCCAGCAGTTTAAGGTCGGGAGCGGGAGTGAATGAGCAGTTCTTC. It encodes CASSLRSGAGVNEQFF.